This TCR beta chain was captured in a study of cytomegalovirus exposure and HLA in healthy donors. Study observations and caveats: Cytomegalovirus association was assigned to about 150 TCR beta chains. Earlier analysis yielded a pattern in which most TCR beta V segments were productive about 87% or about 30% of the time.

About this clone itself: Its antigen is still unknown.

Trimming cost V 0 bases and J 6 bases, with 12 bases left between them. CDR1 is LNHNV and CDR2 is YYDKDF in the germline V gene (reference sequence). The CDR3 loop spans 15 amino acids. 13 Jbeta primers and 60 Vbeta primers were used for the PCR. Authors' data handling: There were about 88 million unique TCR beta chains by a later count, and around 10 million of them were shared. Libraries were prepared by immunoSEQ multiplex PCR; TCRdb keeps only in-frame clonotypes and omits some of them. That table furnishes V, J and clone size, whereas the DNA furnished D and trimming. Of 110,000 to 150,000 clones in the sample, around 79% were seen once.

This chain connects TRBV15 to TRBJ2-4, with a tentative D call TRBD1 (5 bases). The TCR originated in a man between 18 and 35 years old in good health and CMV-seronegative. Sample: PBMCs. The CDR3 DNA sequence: TGTGCCACCAGCAGAGATCCAGGGCACCCAAACATTCAGTACTTC. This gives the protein CATSRDPGHPNIQYF.